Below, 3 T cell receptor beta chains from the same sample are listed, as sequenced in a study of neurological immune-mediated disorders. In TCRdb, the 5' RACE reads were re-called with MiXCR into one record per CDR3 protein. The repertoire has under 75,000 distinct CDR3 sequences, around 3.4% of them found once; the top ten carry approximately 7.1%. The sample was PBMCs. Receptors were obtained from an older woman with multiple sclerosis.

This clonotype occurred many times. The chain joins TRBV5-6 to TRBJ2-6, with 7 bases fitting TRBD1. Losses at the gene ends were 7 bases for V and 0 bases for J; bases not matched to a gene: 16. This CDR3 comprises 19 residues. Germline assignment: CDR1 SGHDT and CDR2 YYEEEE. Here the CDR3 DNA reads TGTGCCAGCCACAAGACAGGGTCGAGAACATACTCTGGGGCCAACGTCCTGACTTTC. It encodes CASHKTGSRTYSGANVLTF.

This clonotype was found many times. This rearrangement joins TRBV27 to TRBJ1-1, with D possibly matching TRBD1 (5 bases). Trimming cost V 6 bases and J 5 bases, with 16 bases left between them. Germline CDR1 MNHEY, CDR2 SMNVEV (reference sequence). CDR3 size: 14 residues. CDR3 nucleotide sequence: TGTGCCAGCAGGGACGCGGGGGGGGGAACTGAAGCTTTCTTT. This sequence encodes CASRDAGGGTEAFF.

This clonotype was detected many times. The CDR3 here is CASSLRRSSYNEQFF. The CDR3 region has the DNA TGTGCCAGCAGTTTAAGGCGAAGCTCCTACAATGAGCAGTTCTTC. J is TRBJ2-1 and V is TRBV12-3 or TRBV12-4; unclear D gene. Trimming took 2 bases from V and 0 from J, leaving 8 bases between them. There are 15 residues in the CDR3.